The present TCR beta chain was sequenced within a study of T cells in tumors after PD-1 blockade. Study overall: Treatment was either pembrolizumab 200 mg every 3 weeks or cemiplimab 350 mg every 2 weeks. During anti-PD-1 treatment, some patients continued daily vismodegib 150 mg. Mean per blood sample: 113,528 templates (about 24,679-260,000), 35,000 to 45,000 unique clonotypes.

This CDR3 has 16 amino acids. In germline, CDR1 is SGHRS, CDR2 YFSETQ. This table comes from immunoSEQ multiplex PCR, and its TCRdb copy is limited to in-frame clones, with some not included. The sample has more than 50,000 clones; around two thirds are singletons. Regarding this clone: Antigen unknown. An end of the junction differs from the germline gene, which may be a read error.

Study findings and constraints: Peripheral recruitment is suggested, as some novel exhausted tumor clones were in pre-treatment blood.

The J gene is TRBJ1-6, the V gene TRBV5-1; D might be TRBD1 (6 bases). Here the sequenced sample was PBMCs, taken after anti-PD-1 treatment. The TCR comes from a human donor with basal cell carcinoma. The CDR3 loop is CASSFDRSSYNPPLHF. The CDR3 DNA is TGCGCCAGCAGTTTCGACAGGAGCTCCTATAATCCACCCCTCCACTTT.